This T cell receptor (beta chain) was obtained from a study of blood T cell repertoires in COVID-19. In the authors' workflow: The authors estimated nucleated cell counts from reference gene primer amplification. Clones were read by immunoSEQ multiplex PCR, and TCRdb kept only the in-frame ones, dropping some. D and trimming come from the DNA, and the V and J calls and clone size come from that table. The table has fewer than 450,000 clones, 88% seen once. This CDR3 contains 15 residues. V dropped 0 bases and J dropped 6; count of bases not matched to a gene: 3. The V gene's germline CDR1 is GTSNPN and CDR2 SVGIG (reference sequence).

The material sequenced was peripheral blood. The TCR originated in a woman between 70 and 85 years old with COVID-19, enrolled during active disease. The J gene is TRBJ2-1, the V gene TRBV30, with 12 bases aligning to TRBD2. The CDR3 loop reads CAWSVLAGGLNEQFF. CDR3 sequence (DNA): TGTGCCTGGAGTGTCCTAGCGGGGGGGCTCAATGAGCAGTTCTTC.